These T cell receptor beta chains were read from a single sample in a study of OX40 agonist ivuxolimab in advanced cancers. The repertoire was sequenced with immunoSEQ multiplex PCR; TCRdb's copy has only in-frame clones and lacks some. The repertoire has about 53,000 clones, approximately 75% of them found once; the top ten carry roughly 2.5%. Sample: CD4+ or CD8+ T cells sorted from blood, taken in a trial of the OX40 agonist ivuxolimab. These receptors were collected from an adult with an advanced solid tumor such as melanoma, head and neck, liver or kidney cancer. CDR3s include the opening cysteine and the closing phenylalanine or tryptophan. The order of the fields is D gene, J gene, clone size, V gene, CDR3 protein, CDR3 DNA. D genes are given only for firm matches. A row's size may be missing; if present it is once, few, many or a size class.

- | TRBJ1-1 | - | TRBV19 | CASSIDGGRANTEAFF | TGTGCCAGTAGTATTGACGGGGGCCGGGCGAACACTGAAGCTTTCTTT
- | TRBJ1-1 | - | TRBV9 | CASTSPLGGASINTEAFF | TGTGCCAGCACCTCTCCGCTGGGGGGGGCCTCAATCAACACTGAAGCTTTCTTT
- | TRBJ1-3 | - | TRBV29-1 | CSVVASGNTIYF | TGCAGCGTTGTAGCCTCTGGAAACACCATATATTTT
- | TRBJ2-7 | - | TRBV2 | CASSGLGFSSYEQYF | TGTGCCAGCAGTGGGCTTGGGTTTTCCTCCTACGAGCAGTACTTC
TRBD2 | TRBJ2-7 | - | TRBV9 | CASSAHGTSGSSFYEQYF | TGTGCCAGCAGCGCACACGGGACTAGCGGGTCTTCCTTCTACGAGCAGTACTTC
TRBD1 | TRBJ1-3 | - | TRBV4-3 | CASSQVRTGVSGNTIYF | TGCGCCAGCAGCCAAGTGCGGACAGGGGTCTCTGGAAACACCATATATTTT
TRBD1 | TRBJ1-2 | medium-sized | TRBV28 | CASSPGTGIYGYTF | TGTGCCAGCAGTCCCGGGACAGGGATTTATGGCTACACCTTC
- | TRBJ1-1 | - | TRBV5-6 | CASSLVFGGATNTEAFF | TGTGCCAGCAGCTTGGTTTTTGGAGGGGCCACGAACACTGAAGCTTTCTTT
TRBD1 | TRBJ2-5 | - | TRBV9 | CASSVGVGGTETQYF | TGTGCCAGCAGCGTAGGGGTAGGGGGCACTGAGACCCAGTACTTC
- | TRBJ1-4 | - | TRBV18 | CASSPGIDEKLFF | TGTGCCAGCTCACCAGGGATCGACGAAAAACTGTTTTTT
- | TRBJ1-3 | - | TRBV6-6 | CASRSLRPSSGNTIYF | TGTGCCAGCAGATCGCTACGTCCGAGCTCTGGAAACACCATATATTTT
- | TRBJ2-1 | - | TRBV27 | CASTGLGEENNEQFF | TGTGCCAGCACTGGGTTGGGGGAGGAAAACAATGAGCAGTTCTTC
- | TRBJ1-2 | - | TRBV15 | CATSRGNGYTF | TGTGCCACCAGCAGGGGGAATGGCTACACCTTC
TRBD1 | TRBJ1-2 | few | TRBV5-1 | CASSVSPGGGYTF | TGCGCCAGCAGCGTATCCCCAGGGGGTGGCTACACCTTC
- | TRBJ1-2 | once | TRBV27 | CASSLQPSYGYTF | TGTGCCAGCAGTTTACAGCCATCTTATGGCTACACCTTC
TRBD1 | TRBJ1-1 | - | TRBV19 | CASSSRQGGLTEAFF | TGTGCCAGTAGTTCACGACAGGGGGGGTTGACTGAAGCTTTCTTT
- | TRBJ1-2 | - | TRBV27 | CASSLKGEGYGYTF | TGTGCCAGCAGTTTGAAGGGTGAGGGCTATGGCTACACCTTC
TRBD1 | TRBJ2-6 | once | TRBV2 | CASTTGAGANILTF | TGTGCCAGCACTACAGGGGCTGGGGCCAACATCCTGACTTTC
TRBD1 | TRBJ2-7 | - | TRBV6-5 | CASSYYPGQGYEQYF | TGTGCCAGCAGTTACTACCCGGGACAGGGCTACGAGCAGTACTTC
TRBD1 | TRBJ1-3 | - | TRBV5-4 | CASSPQTGLSSGNTIYF | TGTGCCAGCAGCCCCCAGACAGGGTTAAGCTCTGGAAACACCATATATTTT
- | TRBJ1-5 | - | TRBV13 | CASSLGVGFGESNQPQHF | TGTGCCAGCAGCTTAGGGGTGGGGTTCGGGGAAAGCAATCAGCCCCAGCATTTT
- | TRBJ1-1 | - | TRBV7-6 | CASSSGRTEAFF | TGTGCCAGCAGCTCTGGGAGGACTGAAGCTTTCTTT
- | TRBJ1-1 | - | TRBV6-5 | CASITPSNTEAFF | TGTGCCAGCATAACCCCCTCGAACACTGAAGCTTTCTTT
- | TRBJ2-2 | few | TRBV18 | CASSPTSGTGELFF | TGTGCCAGCTCACCAACATCGGGCACCGGGGAGCTGTTTTTT
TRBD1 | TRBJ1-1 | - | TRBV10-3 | CAISGTGGRTEAFF | TGTGCCATCAGTGGAACAGGGGGCAGAACTGAAGCTTTCTTT
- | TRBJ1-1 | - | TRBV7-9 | CASSLGPRHTEAFF | TGTGCCAGCAGCTTGGGGCCAAGGCACACTGAAGCTTTCTTT
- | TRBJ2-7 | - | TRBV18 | CASSPGQPQGEQYF | TGTGCCAGCTCACCCGGGCAACCCCAAGGGGAGCAGTACTTC
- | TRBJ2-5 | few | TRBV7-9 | CASSPHGGKQETQYF | TGTGCCAGCAGCCCCCACGGTGGGAAGCAAGAGACCCAGTACTTC
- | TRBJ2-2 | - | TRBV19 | CASRDGLDTGELFF | TGTGCCAGTCGCGATGGCTTGGACACCGGGGAGCTGTTTTTT
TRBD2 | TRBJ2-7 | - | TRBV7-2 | CASSSPRASGRAYEQYF | TGTGCCAGCAGCTCCCCCCGGGCTAGCGGGAGGGCCTACGAGCAGTACTTC
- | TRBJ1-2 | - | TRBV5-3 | CARLPHPFSYGYTF | TGTGCCAGACTCCCTCACCCCTTCTCCTATGGCTACACCTTC
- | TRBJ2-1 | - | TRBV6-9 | CASSKTRIDNEQFF | TGTGCCAGCAGCAAGACTAGAATTGACAATGAGCAGTTCTTC
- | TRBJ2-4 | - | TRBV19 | CASSGRRAPAKNIQYF | TGTGCCAGTAGTGGTAGACGAGCCCCAGCCAAAAACATTCAGTACTTC
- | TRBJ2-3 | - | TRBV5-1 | CASSSGVVLDTQYF | TGCGCCAGCAGCTCCGGGGTGGTCCTGGATACGCAGTATTTT
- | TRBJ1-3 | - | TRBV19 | CASSIGVNSGNTIYF | TGTGCCAGTAGTATCGGCGTCAACTCTGGAAACACCATATATTTT
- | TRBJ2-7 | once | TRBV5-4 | CASSFGGGGFYEQYF | TGTGCCAGCAGCTTTGGGGGCGGGGGTTTCTACGAGCAGTACTTC
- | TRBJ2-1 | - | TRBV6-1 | CASSPAHPDEQFF | TGTGCCAGCAGCCCCGCCCACCCCGATGAGCAGTTCTTC
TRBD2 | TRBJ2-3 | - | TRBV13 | CASSLPGRTSDTQYF | TGTGCCAGCAGCTTACCCGGGAGGACCTCAGATACGCAGTATTTT
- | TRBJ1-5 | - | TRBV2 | CASSGAGLNNQPQHF | TGTGCCAGCAGTGGGGCCGGACTCAACAATCAGCCCCAGCATTTT
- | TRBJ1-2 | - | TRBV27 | CASSFLAAPEGLSYTF | TGTGCCAGCAGTTTCTTAGCGGCACCAGAAGGGTTAAGCTACACCTTC
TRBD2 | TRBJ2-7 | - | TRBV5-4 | CASSLGSGRAQDEQYF | TGTGCCAGCAGCTTGGGAAGCGGGAGGGCCCAGGACGAGCAGTACTTC
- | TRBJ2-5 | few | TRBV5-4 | CASSLDPSVRETQYF | TGTGCCAGCAGCTTGGACCCCTCGGTGAGAGAGACCCAGTACTTC
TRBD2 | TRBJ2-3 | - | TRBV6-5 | CASSRLAGYTDTQYF | TGTGCCAGCAGCCGCTTAGCGGGGTACACAGATACGCAGTATTTT
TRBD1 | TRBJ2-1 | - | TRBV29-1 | CSVVYVGQGSNEQFF | TGCAGCGTTGTTTATGTCGGACAGGGGAGCAATGAGCAGTTCTTC
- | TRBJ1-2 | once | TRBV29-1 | CSVGGNYGYTF | TGCAGCGTTGGAGGGAACTATGGCTACACCTTC
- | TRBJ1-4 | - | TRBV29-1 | CSVAGEGEKLFF | TGCAGCGTTGCAGGGGAAGGTGAAAAACTGTTTTTT
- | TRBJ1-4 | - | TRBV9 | CASSAGGFNEKLFF | TGTGCCAGCAGCGCGGGGGGCTTTAATGAAAAACTGTTTTTT
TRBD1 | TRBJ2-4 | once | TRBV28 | CASIPTGVKNIQYF | TGTGCCAGCATCCCAACAGGGGTTAAAAACATTCAGTACTTC
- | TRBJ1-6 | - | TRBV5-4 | CASSHLGRVLHF | TGCGCCAGCAGCCACCTCGGGCGTGTACTCCACTTT
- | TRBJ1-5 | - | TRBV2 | CASSEQQISNQPQHF | TGTGCCAGCAGTGAACAACAGATCAGCAATCAGCCCCAGCATTTT
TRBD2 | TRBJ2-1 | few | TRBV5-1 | CASSPRGGNNNEQFF | TGCGCCAGCAGCCCACGGGGGGGCAATAACAATGAGCAGTTCTTC
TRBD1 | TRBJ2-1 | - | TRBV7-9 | CASSRWTGSSYNEQFF | TGTGCCAGCAGCCGCTGGACAGGTAGCTCCTACAATGAGCAGTTCTTC
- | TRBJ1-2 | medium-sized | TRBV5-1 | CASSLGESYGYTF | TGCGCCAGCAGCTTGGGGGAGTCCTATGGCTACACCTTC
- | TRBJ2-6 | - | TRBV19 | CASSIFVAGANVLTF | TGTGCCAGTAGTATCTTTGTTGCTGGGGCCAACGTCCTGACTTTC
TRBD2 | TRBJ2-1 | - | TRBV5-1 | CASSLVGTSAIGEQFF | TGCGCCAGCAGCTTGGTCGGGACTAGCGCAATAGGGGAGCAGTTCTTC